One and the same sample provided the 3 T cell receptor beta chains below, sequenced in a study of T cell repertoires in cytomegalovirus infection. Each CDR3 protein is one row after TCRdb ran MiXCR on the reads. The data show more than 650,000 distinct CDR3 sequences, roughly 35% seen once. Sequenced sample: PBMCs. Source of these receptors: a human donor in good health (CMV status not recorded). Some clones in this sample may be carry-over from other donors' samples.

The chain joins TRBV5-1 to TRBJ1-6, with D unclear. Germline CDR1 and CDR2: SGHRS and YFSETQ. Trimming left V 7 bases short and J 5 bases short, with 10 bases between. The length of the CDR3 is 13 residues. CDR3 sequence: CASAVTDNSPLHF. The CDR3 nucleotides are TGCGCCAGCGCTGTCACCGATAATTCACCCCTCCACTTT.

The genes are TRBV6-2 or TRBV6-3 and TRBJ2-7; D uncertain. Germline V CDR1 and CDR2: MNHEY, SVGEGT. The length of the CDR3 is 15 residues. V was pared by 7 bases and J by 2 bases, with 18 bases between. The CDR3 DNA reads TGTGCCAGCATAGAAGGGTCCTTCACCGCCTACGAGCAGTACTTC. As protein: CASIEGSFTAYEQYF.

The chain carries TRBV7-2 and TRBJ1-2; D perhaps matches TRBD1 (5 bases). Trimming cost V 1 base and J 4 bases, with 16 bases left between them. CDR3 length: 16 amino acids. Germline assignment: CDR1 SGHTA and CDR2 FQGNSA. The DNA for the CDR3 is TGTGCCAGCAGCTTAGGGGACCCCCGGCGGCTCTATGGCTACACCTTC. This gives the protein CASSLGDPRRLYGYTF.